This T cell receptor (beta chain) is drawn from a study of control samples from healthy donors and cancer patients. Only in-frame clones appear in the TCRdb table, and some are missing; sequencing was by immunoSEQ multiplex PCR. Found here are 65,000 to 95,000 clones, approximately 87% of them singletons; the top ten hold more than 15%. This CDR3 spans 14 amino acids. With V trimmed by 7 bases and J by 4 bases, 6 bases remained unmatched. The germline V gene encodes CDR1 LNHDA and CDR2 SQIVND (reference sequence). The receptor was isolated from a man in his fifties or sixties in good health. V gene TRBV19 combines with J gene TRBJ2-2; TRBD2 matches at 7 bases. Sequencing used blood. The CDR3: CASTSPSGTGELFF. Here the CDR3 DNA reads TGTGCCAGTACTTCTCCTAGCGGCACCGGGGAGCTGTTTTTT.